The next 27 T cell receptor beta chains were all read from a single sample in a study of T cell responses to AZD1222 COVID-19 vaccine listed by TCRdb under 2021. Reading the label with the study, this specimen's time point is: about 28 days (+/-7) after the second vaccine dose. Library preparation employed the immunoSEQ multiplex PCR assay. The table comes from immuneACCESS by way of TCRdb, which keeps in-frame sequences with V and J called. Part of the clones is missing from these tables; in studies checked, under half for an unresolved V gene and the rest for unknown reasons. This sample has 150,000 to 200,000 clones in its table, and approximately 90% of those were observed once. The top ten clones comprise approximately 1.6% of the sample. This specimen consisted of peripheral blood, obtained 28 days after the second AZD1222 dose. All receptors derive from an adult who received the AZD1222 COVID-19 vaccine.

The chain carries TRBV7-3 and TRBJ2-3; D possibly corresponds to TRBD1 (6 bases). Germline V lookup: CDR1 SGHTA, CDR2 FQGTGA. With 5 bases removed from V and 0 bases from J, the gap between germline ends came to 12 bases. This CDR3 region has 15 residues. DNA for the CDR3: TGTGCCAGCAGCGCCTGGGACACCAGCACAGATACGCAGTATTTT. It yields the protein CASSAWDTSTDTQYF.

The chain couples TRBV30 to TRBJ1-3, with D unresolved. Germline V gives CDR1 GTSNPN, CDR2 SVGIG (reference sequence). The CDR3 consists of 13 residues. Trimming took off 2 bases at V and 1 base at J, with 6 bases between the two ends. This CDR3 is CAWSRQSGNTIYF. CDR3 nucleotides: TGTGCCTGGAGTCGGCAGTCTGGAAACACCATATATTTT.

The V and J genes are TRBV19 and TRBJ1-5; unclear D gene. V lost 5 bases, J lost 2 bases, and 10 bases lay in between. CDR1 and CDR2 from the germline V gene are LNHDA and SQIVND (reference sequence). CDR3 length: 14 amino acids. CDR3 loop: CASSGVMGNQPQHF. In DNA, the CDR3 is TGTGCCAGTAGTGGGGTAATGGGCAATCAGCCCCAGCATTTT.

This chain links TRBV9 with TRBJ2-2; D is undetermined. V was shortened by 4 bases and J by 1 base, with 8 bases between the two germline ends. Germline loops: CDR1 SGDLS, CDR2 YYNGEE. CDR3 length equals 14 residues. The CDR3 DNA follows: TGTGCCAGCAGCTCCAACCTGAACACCGGGGAGCTGTTTTTT. This codes for CASSSNLNTGELFF.

This clone came up once. The chain carries TRBV19 and TRBJ2-2; perhaps TRBD2 as D (5 bases). CDR1 is LNHDA, CDR2 SQIVND, per germline (reference sequence). V was shortened by 5 bases and J by 6 bases, with 10 bases between the two germline ends. There are 13 residues in the CDR3. The CDR3 sequence: CASSRGWAGELFF. The CDR3, as DNA: TGTGCCAGTAGTCGAGGGTGGGCCGGGGAGCTGTTTTTT.

V is TRBV29-1 and J is TRBJ1-2; D gene ambiguous. CDR1 and CDR2 from the germline V gene are SQVTM and ANQGSEA. CDR3 length equals 14 residues. The V and J ends lost 6 bases and 1 base respectively, with 15 bases between them. CDR3 in amino acids: CSVSSAGVNYGYTF. The CDR3 DNA follows: TGCAGCGTAAGCAGCGCCGGGGTTAACTATGGCTACACCTTC.

The genes are TRBV12-5 and TRBJ2-7; D is ambiguous. This CDR3 has 11 residues. V was clipped by 3 bases and J by 3 bases, with 3 bases between them. Germline lookup yields CDR1 LGHNT and CDR2 FRNRAP. CDR3 loop: CASGFLYEQYF. The CDR3 DNA is TGTGCTAGTGGTTTTCTCTACGAGCAGTACTTC.

As regards this clone: The same CDR3 arises from other DNA sequences in this sample as well. This chain connects TRBV18 to TRBJ2-1, with D possibly matching TRBD2 (6 bases). The CDR3 covers 13 residues. CDR1 KGHSH and CDR2 LQKENI come from the germline V gene. The germline V and J ends were trimmed by 0 bases and 7 bases, with 7 bases remaining between them. CDR3 amino acids: CASSPPAGNEQFF. CDR3 DNA: TGTGCCAGCTCACCACCGGCGGGAAATGAGCAGTTCTTC.

The chain links TRBV19 to TRBJ1-5; D is unclear. The CDR3 is 15 amino acids. V was shortened by 0 bases and J by 15 bases, with 21 bases between the two germline ends. Germline CDR1 reads LNHDA; CDR2 reads SQIVND (reference sequence). The CDR3 bases are TGTGCCAGTAGTATAGATAAGGGAGGGAATCGTAAGGCGCATTTT. Its protein is CASSIDKGGNRKAHF. The variable domain in full, with the rest retrieved from reference TRBV19 and TRBJ1-5, is DGGITQSPKYLFRKEGQNVTLSCEQNLNHDAMYWYRQDPGQGLRLIYYSQIVNDFQKGDIAEGYSVSREKKESFPLTVTSAQKNPTAFYLCASSIDKGGNRKAHFGDGTRLSIL.

This chain links TRBV7-9 with TRBJ1-5; TRBD1 might be the D (6 bases). The CDR3 contains 16 residues. Trimming removed 6 bases at V and 0 bases at J, with 15 bases between. Germline V CDR1 and CDR2: SEHNR, FQNEAQ (reference sequence). CDR3 DNA sequence: TGTGCCAGCAGTAGGGGGACACCTATTAGCAATCAGCCCCAGCATTTT. Translated, it gives CASSRGTPISNQPQHF.

Details on this clone: The junction does not match germline at one end; this may be a read error. CDR3 in DNA: TGTGCTAGCAGTAGCGGGAGGGGTAGCACAGATACGCAGTATTTT. It encodes CASSSGRGSTDTQYF. The rearrangement uses TRBV7-7 and TRBJ2-3; 11 bases are a match to TRBD2. In germline, CDR1 is SSHAT, CDR2 FNYEAQ (reference sequence). The CDR3 loop spans 15 amino acids.

V is TRBV7-9 and J is TRBJ2-3, with D perhaps TRBD1 (5 bases). Germline-derived CDR1 and CDR2 are SEHNR and FQNEAQ (reference sequence). The length of the CDR3 is 14 residues. Trimming removed 1 base at V and 6 bases at J, with 11 bases between. In nucleotides, the CDR3 is TGTGCCAGCAGCTTAGAAGGGGCGGCGGATACGCAGTATTTT. Its protein is CASSLEGAADTQYF.

The V gene is TRBV6-2 or TRBV6-3, the J gene TRBJ1-1; no definite D call. CDR3 size: 14 residues. Germline lookup yields CDR1 MNHEY and CDR2 SVGEGT. Trimming stripped 6 bases from V and 3 bases from J, with 14 bases between. CDR3 in amino acids: CASSYGVLHTEAFF. The DNA for the CDR3 is TGTGCCAGCAGCTATGGGGTTTTACACACTGAAGCTTTCTTT.

V gene TRBV18 combines with J gene TRBJ2-7; 9 bases are shared with TRBD1. V gave up 5 bases and J gave up 6 bases; unmatched junction bases: 11. The V gene's germline CDR1 is KGHSH and CDR2 LQKENI. The CDR3 loop spans 15 amino acids. DNA of the CDR3: TGTGCCAGCTCAAGCGGGACAGGGTTCCTGCTCGAGCAGTACTTC. It is translated as CASSSGTGFLLEQYF.

This sequence joins TRBV5-1 and TRBJ2-5; 10 bases are shared with TRBD1. Germline values: CDR1 SGHRS, CDR2 YFSETQ. The CDR3 consists of 15 residues. Trimming at V came to 4 bases and at J to 5 bases, leaving 8 bases not matched to a gene. CDR3 loop: CASSVGQGGAETQYF. The CDR3 DNA reads as TGCGCCAGCAGCGTCGGACAGGGGGGAGCGGAGACCCAGTACTTC.

The V and J genes are TRBV9 and TRBJ2-1, with a tentative D call TRBD1 (6 bases). V lost 10 bases and J 0 bases, leaving 17 bases between the germline ends. This CDR3 region has 15 residues. The germline V gene encodes CDR1 SGDLS and CDR2 YYNGEE. CDR3 DNA sequence: TGTGCCGAGGAACGGGACACCAGCTCCTACAATGAGCAGTTCTTC. Translated: CAEERDTSSYNEQFF.

This chain connects TRBV9 to TRBJ1-3; TRBD1 might be the D (5 bases). This CDR3 has 16 residues. Per germline, CDR1 SGDLS and CDR2 YYNGEE. V lost 3 bases to trimming and J lost 0 bases, with 13 bases between them. This chain's CDR3 is CASSAPGPNSGNTIYF. CDR3 DNA sequence: TGTGCCAGCAGCGCACCGGGACCGAACTCTGGAAACACCATATATTTT.

The V and J genes are TRBV27 and TRBJ1-2; D call uncertain. Germline V gene sequence: CDR1 MNHEY, CDR2 SMNVEV (reference sequence). The germline V and J ends were trimmed by 2 bases and 5 bases, with 15 bases remaining between them. This CDR3 region has 15 residues. DNA of the CDR3: TGTGCCAGCAGTTTAACAAGATCGTACCCGTATGGCTACACCTTC. This encodes CASSLTRSYPYGYTF.

The V and J genes are TRBV6-1 and TRBJ2-1, with 9 bases lining up with TRBD1. Trimming at V came to 3 bases and at J to 10 bases, leaving 7 bases not matched to a gene. Germline CDR1 reads MNHNS; CDR2 reads SASEGT. CDR3 size: 14 residues. The CDR3 DNA reads TGTGCCAGCAGTGAGACAGGGGGAAGACTAGAGCAGTTCTTC. It is translated as CASSETGGRLEQFF.

The gene calls are TRBV19 and TRBJ2-3; 11 nucleotides agree with TRBD1. The germline V gene has CDR1 LNHDA and CDR2 SQIVND (reference sequence). V was clipped by 5 bases and J by 4 bases; unmatched bases: 11. The CDR3 sequence is 17 residues long. CDR3 nucleotides: TGTGCCAGTAGTTTTTTTTTGGGACAGGGGGACTCAGATACGCAGTATTTT. Translation: CASSFFLGQGDSDTQYF.

The rearrangement links TRBV24-1 to TRBJ2-2; D gene ambiguous. V was clipped by 5 bases and J by 4 bases, with 4 bases between them. This CDR3 region has 12 residues. Germline V gene data show CDR1 as KGHDR and CDR2 as SFDVKD. In DNA form, the CDR3 reads TGTGCCACCAGTGGTTCCACCGGGGAGCTGTTTTTT. Translated, it gives CATSGSTGELFF.

This clone is a singleton in its sample. This chain links TRBV3-1 (or the pseudogene TRBV3-2) with TRBJ2-3; 14 positions agree with TRBD2. Germline CDR1 and CDR2: LGHDT and YNNKEL (reference sequence). There are 18 residues in the CDR3. Trimming removed 1 base from V and 3 bases from J; junction bases left unmatched: 6. CDR3 DNA: TGTGCCAGCAGCCAAGTGGGAAGACTAGCGGGAGGGACAGATACGCAGTATTTT. Its translation is CASSQVGRLAGGTDTQYF.

This clone has just one count. This CDR3 reads CSARDAGQQFF. The CDR3 DNA is TGCAGTGCTAGAGATGCGGGACAGCAGTTCTTC. This chain links TRBV20-1 with TRBJ2-1; D may be TRBD2 (6 bases). The CDR3 is made up of 11 amino acids. The germline V gene has CDR1 DFQATT and CDR2 SNEGSKA (reference sequence). The V and J ends lost 0 bases and 11 bases respectively, with 8 bases between them.

The J gene is TRBJ2-5, the V gene TRBV3-1 (or the pseudogene TRBV3-2), with 12 bases that match TRBD2. This CDR3 comprises 18 residues. Germline values: CDR1 LGHDT, CDR2 YNNKEL (reference sequence). V dropped 0 bases and J dropped 2; count of bases not matched to a gene: 7. The CDR3 nucleotides are TGTGCCAGCAGCCAAGATGGAGGACTAGCGGGACATCAAGAGACCCAGTACTTC. Residues: CASSQDGGLAGHQETQYF.

This chain connects TRBV30 to TRBJ2-7; TRBD2 might be the D (6 bases). Deletions cut 0 bases from V and 6 bases from J, with 15 bases between. In germline, CDR1 is GTSNPN, CDR2 SVGIG (reference sequence). The length of the CDR3 is 14 residues. In nucleotides, the CDR3 is TGTGCCTGGAGTGTAGGCTGGGGGGATAGCGAGCAGTACTTC. Residues: CAWSVGWGDSEQYF.

The V and J genes are TRBV11-2 and TRBJ2-1; 8 positions agree with TRBD1. Germline V CDR1 and CDR2: SGHAT, FQNNGV. CDR3 length: 17 amino acids. Trimming cost V 0 bases and J 12 bases; bases outside gene matches: 16. CDR3 sequence: CASSLDPKGQGFELQFF. In DNA form, the CDR3 reads TGTGCCAGCAGCTTAGACCCGAAAGGACAGGGCTTTGAATTGCAGTTCTTC.

The chain joins TRBV7-8 to TRBJ1-4; TRBD1 matches at 7 bases. J gave up 4 bases and V 2 bases, and 7 bases lay outside the gene matches. CDR1 and CDR2 (germline): SGHVS, FQNEAQ. This CDR3 comprises 16 residues. The CDR3 region has the DNA TGTGCCAGCAGCTTATCCCAAGGGACAGTTAATGAAAAACTGTTTTTT. Translation: CASSLSQGTVNEKLFF. Based on the CDR3 plus reference TRBV7-8 and TRBJ1-4, the full variable domain is GAGVSQSPRYKVAKRGQDVALRCDPISGHVSLFWYQQALGQGPEFLTYFQNEAQLDKSGLPSDRFFAERPEGSVSTLKIQRTQQEDSAVYLCASSLSQGTVNEKLFFGSGTQLSVL.